This T cell receptor beta chain appears in the sequencing data of a study of regulatory T cells in long-lasting Graves disease. This sample's time point: newly diagnosed GD, antithyroid drugs for less than 3 months. From PBMCs, RNA was extracted and then used to make the TCR library. Combining iRepertoire HTBI primers with Arm-PCR of CDR3 regions, the authors built TCR beta libraries. TCRdb processed the multiplex PCR reads anew with MiXCR; each CDR3 protein has one entry. The sample consists of about 330,000 distinct CDR3 sequences, roughly 16% of them appearing once. These same data were also listed under a study on T cells in Graves' hyperthyroidism and ophthalmopathy. That report notes: The HTBI primer set served for first-round RT-PCR of the TCR CDR3. Through a model of 13 V-J features, ophthalmopathy was separated from stable hyperthyroidism.

The source was peripheral blood mononuclear cells (PBMCs), collected at new diagnosis, from a patient treated with antithyroid drugs. This sequence originates from a woman aged 18-29 years with Graves disease.

CDR3 sequence (DNA): TGCGCCAGCAGTGCCGGGACAGGGGGCCAAGAGACCCAGTACTTC. This codes for CASSAGTGGQETQYF. This rearrangement joins TRBV10-1 to TRBJ2-5; 11 nucleotides line up with TRBD1. The CDR3 spans 15 residues. The junction had 2 bases not matched to a gene; V was cut back by 4 bases and J by 1 base. Germline-derived CDR1 and CDR2 are WNHNN and SYGVQD (reference sequence).